Sequencing of this TCR beta chain was carried out in a study of T cell responses to AZD1222 COVID-19 vaccine. V lost 7 bases and J lost 8, with 17 bases in between. This CDR3 contains 14 residues. CDR1 and CDR2 (germline): SGHAT, FQNNGV. Method: immunoSEQ multiplex PCR; TCRdb's copy keeps in-frame clones and lacks some. This sample carries under 95,000 clones, roughly nine tenths of them seen once, and the ten largest clones take around 10%. This chain links TRBV11-2 with TRBJ1-4; D is uncertain. The sample here was peripheral blood, taken 28 days after the second AZD1222 dose. The TCR originated in an adult who received the AZD1222 COVID-19 vaccine. CDR3 in DNA: TGTGCCAGCACCTCCCGGGTACTGAACGAAAAACTGTTTTTT. Encoded protein: CASTSRVLNEKLFF.